This TCR beta chain is from a study of T-cell memory formation after mild COVID-19. Study-wide findings and caveats: Memory cells collected pre-infection included some clones that later responded, suggesting cross-reactive memory joined. Day 15 to 85 contracting clones showed balanced CD4/CD8; later expanders leaned CD4+.

The CDR3 covers 14 residues. Trimming cost V 6 bases and J 7 bases; bases outside gene matches: 10. Germline V gene lookup returns CDR1 SGHKS and CDR2 YYEKEE (reference sequence). 5'RACE primed at constant segments yielded TCR alpha and TCR beta cDNA libraries bearing sample barcodes and UMIs. Using its own MiXCR run on the 5' RACE reads, TCRdb lists one record per CDR3 protein. The sample holds about 180,000 distinct CDR3 sequences, around 16% seen once. Turning to this clonotype: Antigen: not known.

The source is an adult woman who had mild COVID-19 (a few samples of this study predate the infection). Cell type and time point are not known. Sequenced input: PBMCs or a T cell subset sorted from them (not recorded which). The chain links TRBV5-5 to TRBJ2-1; 7 bases align to TRBD2. For the CDR3, the DNA is TGTGCCAGCACCTTAAGTTGGGGGGGGAATGAGCAGTTCTTC. This encodes CASTLSWGGNEQFF.